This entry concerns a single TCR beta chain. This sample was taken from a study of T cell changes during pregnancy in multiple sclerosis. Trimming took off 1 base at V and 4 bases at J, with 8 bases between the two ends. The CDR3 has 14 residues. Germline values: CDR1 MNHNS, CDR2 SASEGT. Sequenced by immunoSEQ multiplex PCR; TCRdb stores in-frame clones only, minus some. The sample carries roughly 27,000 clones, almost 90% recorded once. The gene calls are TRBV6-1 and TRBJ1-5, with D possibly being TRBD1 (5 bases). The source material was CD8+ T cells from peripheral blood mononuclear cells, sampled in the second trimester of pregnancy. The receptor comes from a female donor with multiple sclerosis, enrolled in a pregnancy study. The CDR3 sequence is CASSEEGQNQPQHF. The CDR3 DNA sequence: TGTGCCAGCAGTGAAGAGGGGCAGAATCAGCCCCAGCATTTT.